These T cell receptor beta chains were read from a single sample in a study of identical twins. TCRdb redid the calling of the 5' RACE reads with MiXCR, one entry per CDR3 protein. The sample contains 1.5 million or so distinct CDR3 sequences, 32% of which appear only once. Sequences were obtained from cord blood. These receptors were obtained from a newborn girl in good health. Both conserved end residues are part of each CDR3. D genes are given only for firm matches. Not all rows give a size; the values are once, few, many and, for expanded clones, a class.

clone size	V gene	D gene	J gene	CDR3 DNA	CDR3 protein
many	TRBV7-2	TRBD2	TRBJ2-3	TGTGCCAGCAGCTTACCCCAGCGGGGGGGTTACACAGATACGCAGTATTTT	CASSLPQRGGYTDTQYF
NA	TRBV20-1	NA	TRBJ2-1	TGCAGTGCACAACGGGGTGAGCAGTTCTTC	CSAQRGEQFF
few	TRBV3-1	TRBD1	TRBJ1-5	TGTGCCAGCAGTCAGGGGGAGAATCAGCCCCAGCATTTT	CASSQGENQPQHF
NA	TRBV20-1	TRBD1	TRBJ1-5	TGCAGTGCTAGAGACACAGGGGGCTATCAGCCCCAGCATTTT	CSARDTGGYQPQHF
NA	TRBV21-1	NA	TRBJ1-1	TGTGCCAGCAGCAAACGGGGAGAAAGGACTGAAGCTTTCTTT	CASSKRGERTEAFF
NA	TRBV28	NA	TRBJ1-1	TGTGCCAGCAGTTTTTCAGGGACAGCTTTCTTT	CASSFSGTAFF
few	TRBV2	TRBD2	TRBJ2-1	TGTGCCAGCAGTGAGGAACTAGCGGTCGCGAGCTCCTACAATGAGCAGTTCTTC	CASSEELAVASSYNEQFF
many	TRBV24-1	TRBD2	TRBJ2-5	TGTGCCACCAGTGAAGGTAGCGGGGGTTTCCAAGAGACCCAGTACTTC	CATSEGSGGFQETQYF
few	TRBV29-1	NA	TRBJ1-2	TGCAGCGTTGGGGTCACGAGTTATGGCTACACCTTC	CSVGVTSYGYTF
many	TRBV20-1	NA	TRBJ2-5	TGCAGTGCTAGCCTCCTAGGAGAGACCCAGTACTTC	CSASLLGETQYF
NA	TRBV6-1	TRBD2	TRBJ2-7	TGTGCCAGCAGTGGACCTAGCGGACCCTACAATGAGCAGTACTTC	CASSGPSGPYNEQYF
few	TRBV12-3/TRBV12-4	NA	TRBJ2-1	TGTGCCAGCAACCTACAGGGTCTCGGGGAGCAGTTCTTC	CASNLQGLGEQFF
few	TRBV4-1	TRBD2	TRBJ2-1	TGCGCCAGCAGCGAAACCGTAGCGGGGGCGCGAGGGGATGAGCAGTTCTTC	CASSETVAGARGDEQFF
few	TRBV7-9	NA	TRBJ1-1	TGTGCCAGCAGCTTAGGAATCCTTCAAGGGAGCACTGAAGCTTTCTTT	CASSLGILQGSTEAFF
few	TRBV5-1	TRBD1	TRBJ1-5	TGCGCCAGCAGCTTGACAGGGGGTTGGGATCAGCCCCAGCATTTT	CASSLTGGWDQPQHF
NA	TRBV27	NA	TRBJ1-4	TGTGCCAGCAGGGGACACCAAAGCGGTGAAAAACTGTTTTTT	CASRGHQSGEKLFF
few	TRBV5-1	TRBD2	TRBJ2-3	TGCGCCAGCAATGCGGGGGGCACAGATACGCAGTATTTT	CASNAGGTDTQYF
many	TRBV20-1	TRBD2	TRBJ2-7	TGCAGCGCGCGTTTGGCGGGAGGGACTTACGAGCAGTACTTC	CSARLAGGTYEQYF
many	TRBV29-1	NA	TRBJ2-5	TGCAGCGTTGTTCTGGGAGAGCAGTACTTC	CSVVLGEQYF
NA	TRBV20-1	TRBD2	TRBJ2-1	TGCAGTGCTAGAACCGGGACTAGCGGGGGGGATTGGTTCTTC	CSARTGTSGGDWFF
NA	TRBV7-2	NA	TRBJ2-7	TGTTCCAGCAGCTTAGTTAACGAGCAGTACTTC	CSSSLVNEQYF
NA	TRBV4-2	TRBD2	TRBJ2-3	TGTGCCAGCAGCCAACCGACTAGCTTGGATACGCAGTATTTT	CASSQPTSLDTQYF
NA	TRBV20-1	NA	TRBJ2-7	TGCAGTGCCCTAGGTGCAGTATCCTACGAGCAGTACTTC	CSALGAVSYEQYF
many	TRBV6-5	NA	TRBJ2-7	TGTGCCAGCAGTTACTCCGGGACGGCCTCCTACGAGCAGTACTTC	CASSYSGTASYEQYF